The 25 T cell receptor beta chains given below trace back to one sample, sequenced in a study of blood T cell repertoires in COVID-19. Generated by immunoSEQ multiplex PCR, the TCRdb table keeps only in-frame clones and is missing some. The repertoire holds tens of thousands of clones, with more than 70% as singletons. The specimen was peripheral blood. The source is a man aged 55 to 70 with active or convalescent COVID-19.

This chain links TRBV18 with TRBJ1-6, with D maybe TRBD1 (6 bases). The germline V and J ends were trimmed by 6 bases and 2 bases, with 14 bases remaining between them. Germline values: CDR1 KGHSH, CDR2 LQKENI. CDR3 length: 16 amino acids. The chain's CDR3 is CASSQDRFAYNSPLHF. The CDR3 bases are TGTGCCAGCTCTCAAGACAGGTTCGCCTATAATTCACCCCTCCACTTT.

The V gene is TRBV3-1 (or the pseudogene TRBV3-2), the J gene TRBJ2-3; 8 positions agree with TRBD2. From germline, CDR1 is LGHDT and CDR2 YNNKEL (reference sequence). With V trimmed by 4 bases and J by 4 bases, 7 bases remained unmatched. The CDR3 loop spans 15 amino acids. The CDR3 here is CASSRPGTRSDTQYF. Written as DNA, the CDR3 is TGTGCCAGCAGCCGCCCCGGGACTAGATCAGATACGCAGTATTTT.

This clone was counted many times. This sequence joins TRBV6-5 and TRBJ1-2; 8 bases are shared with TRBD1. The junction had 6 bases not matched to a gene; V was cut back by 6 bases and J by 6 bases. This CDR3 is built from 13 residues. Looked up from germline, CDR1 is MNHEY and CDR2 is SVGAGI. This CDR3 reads CASSGQGINGYTF. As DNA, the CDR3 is TGTGCCAGCAGCGGACAGGGAATTAATGGCTACACCTTC.

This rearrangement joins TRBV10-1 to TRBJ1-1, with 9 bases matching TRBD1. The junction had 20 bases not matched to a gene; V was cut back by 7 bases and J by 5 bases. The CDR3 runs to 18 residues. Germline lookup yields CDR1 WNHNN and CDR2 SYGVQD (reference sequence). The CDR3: CASTDAGQGRHSKTEAFF. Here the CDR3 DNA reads TGCGCCAGCACCGACGCCGGACAGGGGAGACACAGTAAGACTGAAGCTTTCTTT.

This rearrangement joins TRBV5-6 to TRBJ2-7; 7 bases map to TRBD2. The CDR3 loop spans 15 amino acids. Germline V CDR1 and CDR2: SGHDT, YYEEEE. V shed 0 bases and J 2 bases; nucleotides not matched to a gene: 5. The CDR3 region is CASSLVRAGAYEQYF. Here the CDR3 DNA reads TGTGCCAGCAGCTTGGTTCGTGCGGGAGCCTACGAGCAGTACTTC.

For the CDR3, the DNA is TGTGCCAGCACCGAAGTAGGGGTTGCAGATACGCAGTATTTT. This gives the protein CASTEVGVADTQYF. The rearrangement joins TRBV2 to TRBJ2-3, with D possibly TRBD1 on 5 matching bases. The CDR3 runs 14 residues. CDR1 and CDR2 (germline): SNHLY, FYNNEI. Trimming cost V 7 bases and J 4 bases, with 15 bases left between them.

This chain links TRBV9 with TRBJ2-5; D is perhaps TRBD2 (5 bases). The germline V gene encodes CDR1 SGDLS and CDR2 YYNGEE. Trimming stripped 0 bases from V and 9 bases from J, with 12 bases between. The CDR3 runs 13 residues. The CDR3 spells CASSVEGISAQYF. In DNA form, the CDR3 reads TGTGCCAGCAGCGTAGAGGGTATTAGCGCCCAGTACTTC.

Here the CDR3 DNA reads TGTGCCAGCAGTGAGACAAGTCTTAGCAATCAGCCCCAGCATTTT. Protein product: CASSETSLSNQPQHF. The chain combines TRBV27 with TRBJ1-5, with no clear D. The CDR3 spans 15 residues. Trimming took 5 bases from V and 0 from J, leaving 11 bases between them. Germline lookup yields CDR1 MNHEY and CDR2 SMNVEV (reference sequence).

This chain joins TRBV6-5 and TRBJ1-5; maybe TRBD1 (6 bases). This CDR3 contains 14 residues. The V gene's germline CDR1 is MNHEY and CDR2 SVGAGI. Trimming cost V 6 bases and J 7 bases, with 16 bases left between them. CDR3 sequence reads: CASSTDRTGQPQHF. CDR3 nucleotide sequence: TGTGCCAGCAGCACCGACAGGACCGGCCAGCCCCAGCATTTT.

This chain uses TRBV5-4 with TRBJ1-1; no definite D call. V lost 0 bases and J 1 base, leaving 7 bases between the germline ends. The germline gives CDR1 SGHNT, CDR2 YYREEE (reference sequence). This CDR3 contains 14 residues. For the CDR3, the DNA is TGTGCCAGCAGCTTGGTCGAGCGGAACACTGAAGCTTTCTTT. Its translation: CASSLVERNTEAFF. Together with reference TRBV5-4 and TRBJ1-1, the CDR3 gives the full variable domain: ETGVTQSPTHLIKTRGQQVTLRCSSQSGHNTVSWYQQALGQGPQFIFQYYREEENGRGNFPPRFSGLQFPNYSSELNVNALELDDSALYLCASSLVERNTEAFFGQGTRLTVV.

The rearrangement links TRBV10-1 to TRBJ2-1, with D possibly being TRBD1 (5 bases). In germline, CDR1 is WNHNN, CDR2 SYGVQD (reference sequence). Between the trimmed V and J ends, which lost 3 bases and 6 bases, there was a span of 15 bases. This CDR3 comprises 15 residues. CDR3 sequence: CASSDSGALRNEQFF. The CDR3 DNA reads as TGCGCCAGCAGTGATAGTGGGGCTCTCCGCAATGAGCAGTTCTTC.

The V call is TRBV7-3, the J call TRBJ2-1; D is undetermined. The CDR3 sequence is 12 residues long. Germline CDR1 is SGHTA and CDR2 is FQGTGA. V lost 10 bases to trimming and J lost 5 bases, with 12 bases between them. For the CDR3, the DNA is TGTGCCAACGGGTGGGTGGACAATGAGCAGTTCTTC. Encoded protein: CANGWVDNEQFF.

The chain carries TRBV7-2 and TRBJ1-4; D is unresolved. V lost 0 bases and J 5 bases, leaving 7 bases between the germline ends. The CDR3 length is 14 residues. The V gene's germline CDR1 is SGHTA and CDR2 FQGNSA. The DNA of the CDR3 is TGTGCCAGCAGCTTAGCGTCGGGGAATGAAAAACTGTTTTTT. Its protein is CASSLASGNEKLFF.

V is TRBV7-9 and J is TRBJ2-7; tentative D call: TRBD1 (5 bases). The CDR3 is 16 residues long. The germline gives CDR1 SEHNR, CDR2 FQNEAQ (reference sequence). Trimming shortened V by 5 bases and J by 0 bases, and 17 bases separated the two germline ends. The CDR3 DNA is TGTGCCAGCAGCCCTGGGGCCCAGGGAAGCTCCTACGAGCAGTACTTC. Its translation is CASSPGAQGSSYEQYF.

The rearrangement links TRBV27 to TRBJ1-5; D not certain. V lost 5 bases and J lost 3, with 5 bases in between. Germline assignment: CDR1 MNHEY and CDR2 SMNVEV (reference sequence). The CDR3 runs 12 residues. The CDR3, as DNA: TGTGCCAGCAGTCCCCTCAATCAGCCCCAGCATTTT. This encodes CASSPLNQPQHF.

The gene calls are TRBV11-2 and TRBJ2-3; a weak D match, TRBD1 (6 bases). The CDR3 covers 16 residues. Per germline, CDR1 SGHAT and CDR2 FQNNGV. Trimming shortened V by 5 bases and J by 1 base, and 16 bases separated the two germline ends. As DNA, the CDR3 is TGTGCCAGCAGCGGACCCGGCGGACAGCGCACAGATACGCAGTATTTT. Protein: CASSGPGGQRTDTQYF.

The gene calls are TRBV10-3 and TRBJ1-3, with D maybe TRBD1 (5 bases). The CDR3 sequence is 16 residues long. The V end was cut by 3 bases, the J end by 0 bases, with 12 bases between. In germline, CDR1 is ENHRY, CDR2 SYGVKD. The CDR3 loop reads CAISETDSLSGNTIYF. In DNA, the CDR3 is TGTGCCATCAGTGAAACAGACAGTCTCTCTGGAAACACCATATATTTT.

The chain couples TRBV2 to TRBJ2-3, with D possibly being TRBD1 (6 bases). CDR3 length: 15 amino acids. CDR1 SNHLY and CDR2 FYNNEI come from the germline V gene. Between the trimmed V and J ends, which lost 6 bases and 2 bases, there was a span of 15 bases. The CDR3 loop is CASRWGQTDTDTQYF. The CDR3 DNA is TGTGCCAGCAGATGGGGACAAACCGACACAGATACGCAGTATTTT. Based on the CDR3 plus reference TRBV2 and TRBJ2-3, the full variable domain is EPEVTQTPSHQVTQMGQEVILRCVPISNHLYFYWYRQILGQKVEFLVSFYNNEISEKSEIFDDQFSVERPDGSNFTLKIRSTKLEDSAMYFCASRWGQTDTDTQYFGPGTRLTVL.

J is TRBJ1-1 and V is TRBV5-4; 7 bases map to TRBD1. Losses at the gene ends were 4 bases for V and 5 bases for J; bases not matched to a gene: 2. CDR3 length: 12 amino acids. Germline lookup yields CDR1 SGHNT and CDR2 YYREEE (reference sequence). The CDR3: CASSPRGTEAFF. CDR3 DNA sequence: TGTGCCAGCAGCCCCAGGGGGACTGAAGCTTTCTTT.

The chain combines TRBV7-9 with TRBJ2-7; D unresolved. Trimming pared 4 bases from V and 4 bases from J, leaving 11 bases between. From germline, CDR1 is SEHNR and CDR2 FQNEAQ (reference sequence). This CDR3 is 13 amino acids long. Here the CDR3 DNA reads TGTGCCAGCAGCTCGTCCCGCGATTACGAGCAGTACTTC. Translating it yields CASSSSRDYEQYF.

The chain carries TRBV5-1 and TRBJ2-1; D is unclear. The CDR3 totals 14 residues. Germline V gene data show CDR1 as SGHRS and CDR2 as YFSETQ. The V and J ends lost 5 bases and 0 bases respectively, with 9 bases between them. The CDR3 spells CASRVMSSYNEQFF. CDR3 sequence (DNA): TGCGCCAGCAGGGTGATGAGCTCCTACAATGAGCAGTTCTTC.

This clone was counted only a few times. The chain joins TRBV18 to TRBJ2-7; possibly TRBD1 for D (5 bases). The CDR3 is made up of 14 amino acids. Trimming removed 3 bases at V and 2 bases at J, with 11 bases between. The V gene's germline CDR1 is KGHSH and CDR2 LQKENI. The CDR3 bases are TGTGCCAGCTCACCTGGCAGGGCCCCCTACGAGCAGTACTTC. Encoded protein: CASSPGRAPYEQYF.

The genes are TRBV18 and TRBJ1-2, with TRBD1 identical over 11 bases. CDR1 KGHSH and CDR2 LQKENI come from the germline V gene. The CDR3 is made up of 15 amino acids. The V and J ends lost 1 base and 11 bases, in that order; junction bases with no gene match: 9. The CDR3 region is CASSPLQGQGVPYTF. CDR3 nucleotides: TGTGCCAGCTCACCACTACAGGGACAGGGGGTCCCGTACACCTTC. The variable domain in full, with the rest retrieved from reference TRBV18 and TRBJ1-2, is NAGVMQNPRHLVRRRGQEARLRCSPMKGHSHVYWYRQLPEEGLKFMVYLQKENIIDESGMPKERFSAEFPKEGPSILRIQQVVRGDSAAYFCASSPLQGQGVPYTFGSGTRLTVV.

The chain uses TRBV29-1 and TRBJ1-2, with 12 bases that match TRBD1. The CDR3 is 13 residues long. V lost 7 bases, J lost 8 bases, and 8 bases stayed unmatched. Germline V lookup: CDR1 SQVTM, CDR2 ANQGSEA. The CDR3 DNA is TGCAGCGGCCGGGACAGGGGGCCCGAGGGCTACACCTTC. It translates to CSGRDRGPEGYTF.

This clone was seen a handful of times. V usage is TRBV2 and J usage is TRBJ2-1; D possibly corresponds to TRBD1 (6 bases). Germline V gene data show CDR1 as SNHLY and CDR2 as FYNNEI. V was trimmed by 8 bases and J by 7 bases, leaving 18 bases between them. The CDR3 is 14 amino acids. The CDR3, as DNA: TGTGCCAGCTACCGGGACACCGATTCGAATGAGCAGTTCTTC. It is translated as CASYRDTDSNEQFF.